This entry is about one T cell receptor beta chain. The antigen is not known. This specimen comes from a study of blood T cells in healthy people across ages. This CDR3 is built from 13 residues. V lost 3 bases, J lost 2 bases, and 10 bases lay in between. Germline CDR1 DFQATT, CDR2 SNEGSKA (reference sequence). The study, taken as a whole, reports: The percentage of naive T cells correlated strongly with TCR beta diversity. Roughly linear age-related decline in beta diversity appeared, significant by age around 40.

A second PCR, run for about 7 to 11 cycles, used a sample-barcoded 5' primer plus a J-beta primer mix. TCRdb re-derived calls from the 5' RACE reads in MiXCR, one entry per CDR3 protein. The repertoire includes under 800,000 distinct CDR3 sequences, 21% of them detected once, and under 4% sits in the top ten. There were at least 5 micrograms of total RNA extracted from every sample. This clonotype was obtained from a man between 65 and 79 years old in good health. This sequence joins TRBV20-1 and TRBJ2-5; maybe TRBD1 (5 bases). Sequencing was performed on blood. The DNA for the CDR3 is TGCAGTGCTAGTCTGGGGCTACAAGAGACCCAGTACTTC. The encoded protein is CSASLGLQETQYF.